This entry concerns a single TCR beta chain. The antigen remains unidentified. This sample stems from a study of T cell repertoires in cytomegalovirus infection. Background on the study: Indicated by public TCR beta signatures were CMV infection and matching HLA type.

TCRdb re-derived calls from the reads in MiXCR, one entry per CDR3 protein. The profile shows hundreds of thousands of distinct CDR3 sequences, about a third of them singletons. The CDR3 is made up of 15 amino acids. The V gene's germline CDR1 is LNHNV and CDR2 YYDKDF (reference sequence). The ends were cut back, 1 base at V and 3 bases at J, with 7 bases in the middle. This specimen was cultured CD8+ T cells from PBMCs, taken from culture after CMV antigen stimulation. The gene calls are TRBV15 and TRBJ1-6; D gene unclear. This clonotype was obtained from a human donor in good health (CMV status not recorded). Some clones in this sample may be carry-over from other donors' samples. The CDR3 DNA follows: TGTGCCACCAGCAGAGCAGGCGACTATAATTCACCCCTCCACTTT. Encoded protein: CATSRAGDYNSPLHF.